This T cell receptor beta chain was identified in a study of blood T cell repertoires in COVID-19. V shed 4 bases and J 7 bases; nucleotides not matched to a gene: 10. CDR3 length: 16 residues. Germline V gene data show CDR1 as KGHSY and CDR2 as FQNENV. Profiled with immunoSEQ multiplex PCR; TCRdb holds only in-frame clones, not every one. Of around 150,000 clones listed, 65% to 85% are singletons. The V call is TRBV16, the J call TRBJ1-5; 10 bases are shared with TRBD1. This receptor was taken from a woman in her sixties or seventies with acute or convalescent COVID-19. What was sequenced was peripheral blood. The CDR3 protein is CASSPPDRGPGQPQHF. The CDR3 DNA follows: TGTGCCAGCAGCCCCCCCGACAGGGGGCCAGGGCAGCCCCAGCATTTT.